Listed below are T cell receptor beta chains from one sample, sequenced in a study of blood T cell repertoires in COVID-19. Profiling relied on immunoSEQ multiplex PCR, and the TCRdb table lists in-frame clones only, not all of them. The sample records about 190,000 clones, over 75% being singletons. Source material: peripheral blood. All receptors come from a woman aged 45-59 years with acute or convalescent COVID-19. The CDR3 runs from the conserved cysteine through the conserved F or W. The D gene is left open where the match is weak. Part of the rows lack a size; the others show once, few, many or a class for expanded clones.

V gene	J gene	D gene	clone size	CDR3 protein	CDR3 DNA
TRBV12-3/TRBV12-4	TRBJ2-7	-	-	CASSFSGTYEQYF	TGTGCCAGCAGTTTCTCCGGGACCTACGAGCAGTACTTC
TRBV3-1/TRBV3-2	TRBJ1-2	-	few	CASSQDHRVTLNYGYTF	TGTGCCAGCAGCCAAGATCACAGGGTGACGTTAAACTATGGCTACACCTTC
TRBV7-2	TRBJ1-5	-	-	CASSPGLLSNQPQHF	TGTGCCAGCAGCCCCGGACTCCTTAGCAATCAGCCCCAGCATTTT
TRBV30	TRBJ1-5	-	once	CAWSTGKSEPQHF	TGTGCCTGGAGTACAGGAAAGAGTGAGCCCCAGCATTTT
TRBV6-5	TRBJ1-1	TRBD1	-	CASSYRTGANTEAFF	TGTGCCAGCAGTTACAGGACAGGAGCTAACACTGAAGCTTTCTTT
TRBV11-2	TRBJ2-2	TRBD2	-	CASSLDIPSGNTGELFF	TGTGCCAGCAGCTTAGATATACCTAGCGGAAACACCGGGGAGCTGTTTTTT
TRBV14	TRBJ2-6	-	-	CASSQDVGGFSGANVLTF	TGTGCCAGCAGCCAAGACGTGGGCGGGTTCTCTGGGGCCAACGTCCTGACTTTC
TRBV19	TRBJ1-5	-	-	CASSRWQGRIENQPQHF	TGTGCCAGTAGTCGGTGGCAGGGCCGAATAGAAAATCAGCCCCAGCATTTT
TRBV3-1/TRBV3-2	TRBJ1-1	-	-	CASSLKTGFEAFF	TGTGCCAGCAGCCTAAAGACAGGTTTTGAAGCTTTCTTT
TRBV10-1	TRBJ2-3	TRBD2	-	CASSDTGTSDTQYF	TGCGCCAGCAGTGACACCGGGACTAGTGATACGCAGTATTTT
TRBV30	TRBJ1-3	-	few	CAWSVGGYSGNTIYF	TGTGCCTGGAGTGTAGGGGGTTACTCTGGAAACACCATATATTTT
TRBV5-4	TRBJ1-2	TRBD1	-	CASSGTGTNYGYTF	TGTGCCAGCAGCGGGACAGGGACTAACTATGGCTACACCTTC
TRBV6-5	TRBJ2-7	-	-	CASIPRGGIHEQYF	TGTGCCAGCATCCCCCGGGGTGGGATCCACGAGCAGTACTTC
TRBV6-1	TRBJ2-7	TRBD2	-	CASSGQTSGPSYEQYF	TGTGCCAGCAGTGGCCAGACTAGCGGTCCGTCCTACGAGCAGTACTTC
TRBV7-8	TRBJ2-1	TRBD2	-	CASSPYGTRRNEQFF	TGTGCCAGCAGCCCGTACGGGACTAGACGCAATGAGCAGTTCTTC
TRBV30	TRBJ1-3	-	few	CAWNDRRAGNTIYF	TGTGCCTGGAATGATCGGAGGGCTGGAAACACCATATATTTT
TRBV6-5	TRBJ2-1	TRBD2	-	CASSSSGRPWNEQFF	TGTGCCAGCAGTTCCAGCGGGAGGCCCTGGAATGAGCAGTTCTTC
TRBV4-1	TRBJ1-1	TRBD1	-	CASSQDQGQGFNTEAFF	TGCGCCAGCAGCCAAGATCAGGGACAGGGGTTCAACACTGAAGCTTTCTTT
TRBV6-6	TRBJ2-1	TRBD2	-	CAIGTSGYNEQFF	TGTGCCATCGGGACTAGCGGGTACAATGAGCAGTTCTTC
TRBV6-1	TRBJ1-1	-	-	CASTPGMRAEAFF	TGTGCCAGCACCCCAGGTATGAGGGCTGAAGCTTTCTTT
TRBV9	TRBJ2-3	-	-	CASSEAGPDTQYF	TGTGCCAGCAGCGAGGCGGGCCCAGATACGCAGTATTTT
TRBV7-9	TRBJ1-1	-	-	CASSSQGNENTEAFF	TGTGCCAGCAGCTCGCAGGGAAATGAAAACACTGAAGCTTTCTTT
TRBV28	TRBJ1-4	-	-	CASSSWGSPNEKLFF	TGTGCCAGCAGTTCATGGGGCAGTCCTAATGAAAAACTGTTTTTT
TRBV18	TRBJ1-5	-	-	CASSPQGMNNQPQHF	TGTGCCAGCTCACCACAGGGGATGAACAATCAGCCCCAGCATTTT
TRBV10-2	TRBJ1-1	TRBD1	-	CASNRGTEAFF	TGCGCCAGCAACAGGGGCACTGAAGCTTTCTTT
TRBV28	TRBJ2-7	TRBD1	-	CASSFDQGAIFSYEQYF	TGTGCCAGCAGTTTTGATCAGGGGGCGATTTTCTCCTACGAGCAGTACTTC
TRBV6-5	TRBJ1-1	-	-	CASRAGTPMNTEAFF	TGTGCCAGCAGGGCCGGGACACCTATGAACACTGAAGCTTTCTTT
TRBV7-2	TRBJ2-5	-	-	CASSLYGARETQYF	TGTGCCAGCAGCTTATATGGGGCTCGGGAGACCCAGTACTTC